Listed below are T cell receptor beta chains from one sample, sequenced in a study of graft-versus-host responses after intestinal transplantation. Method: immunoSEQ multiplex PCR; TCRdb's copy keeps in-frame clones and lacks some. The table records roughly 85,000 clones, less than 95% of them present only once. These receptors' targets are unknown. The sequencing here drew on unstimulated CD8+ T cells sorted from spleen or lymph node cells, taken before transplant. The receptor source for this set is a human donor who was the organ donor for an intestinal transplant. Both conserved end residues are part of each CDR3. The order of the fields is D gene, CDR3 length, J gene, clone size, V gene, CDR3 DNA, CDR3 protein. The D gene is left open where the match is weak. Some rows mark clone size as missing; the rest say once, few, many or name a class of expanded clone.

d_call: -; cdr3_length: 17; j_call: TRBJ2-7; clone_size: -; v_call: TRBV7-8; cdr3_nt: TGTGCCAGCAGCTCTTTATTGGGGTCCAAAAGCTCCTACGAGCAGTACTTC; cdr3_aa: CASSSLLGSKSSYEQYF
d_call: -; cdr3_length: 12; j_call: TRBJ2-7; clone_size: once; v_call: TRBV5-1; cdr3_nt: TGCGCCAGCAGTTCCGACGCCTACGAGCAGTACTTC; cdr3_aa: CASSSDAYEQYF
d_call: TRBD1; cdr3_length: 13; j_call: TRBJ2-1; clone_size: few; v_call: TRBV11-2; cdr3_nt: TGTGCCATCGGGACAGGGGGCTACAATGAGCAGTTCTTC; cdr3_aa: CAIGTGGYNEQFF
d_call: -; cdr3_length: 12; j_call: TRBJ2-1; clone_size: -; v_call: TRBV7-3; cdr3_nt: TGTGCCAGCAGCTCGATCGGACAGGAGCAGTTCTTC; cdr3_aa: CASSSIGQEQFF
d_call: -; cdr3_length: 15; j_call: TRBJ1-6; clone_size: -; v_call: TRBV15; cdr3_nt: TGTGCCACCAGCAGAGAGAGGGCATTCGGATCACCCCTCCACTTT; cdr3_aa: CATSRERAFGSPLHF
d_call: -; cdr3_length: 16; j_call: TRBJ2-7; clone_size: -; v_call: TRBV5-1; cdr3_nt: TGCGCCAGCAGCTTGAGGTACTGGGAGGTCCCCTACGAGCAGTACTTC; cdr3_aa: CASSLRYWEVPYEQYF
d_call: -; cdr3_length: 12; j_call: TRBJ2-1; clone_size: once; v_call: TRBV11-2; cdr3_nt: TGTGCCAGCAGCTCCTGGTCGGGGGAGCAGTTCTTC; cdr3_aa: CASSSWSGEQFF
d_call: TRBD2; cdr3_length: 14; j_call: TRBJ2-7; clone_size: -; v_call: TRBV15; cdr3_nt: TGTGCCACCAGCACCCGGACTAGCAGCTACGAGCAGTACTTC; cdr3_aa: CATSTRTSSYEQYF
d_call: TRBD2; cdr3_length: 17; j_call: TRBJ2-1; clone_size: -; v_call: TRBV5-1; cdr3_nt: TGCGCCAGCAGCTTGGCCCGTCTAGCGGGAGCCGACAATGAGCAGTTCTTC; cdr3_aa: CASSLARLAGADNEQFF
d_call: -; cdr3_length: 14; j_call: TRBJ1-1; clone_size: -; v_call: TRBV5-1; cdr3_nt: TGCGCCAGCAGCAGCAGGGACCCGGCCACTGAAGCTTTCTTT; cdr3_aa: CASSSRDPATEAFF
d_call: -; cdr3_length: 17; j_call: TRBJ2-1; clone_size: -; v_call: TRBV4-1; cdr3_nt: TGCGCCAGCAGCCAAGCGGGGATTTTGAGCTCCTACAATGAGCAGTTCTTC; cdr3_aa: CASSQAGILSSYNEQFF
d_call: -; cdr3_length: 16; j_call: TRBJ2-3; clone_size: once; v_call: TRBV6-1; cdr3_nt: TGTGCCAGCAGTGATGCGAGGGACCTGAGCACAGATACGCAGTATTTT; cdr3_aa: CASSDARDLSTDTQYF
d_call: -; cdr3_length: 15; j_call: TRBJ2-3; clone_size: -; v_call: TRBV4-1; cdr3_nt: TGCGCCAGCAGCCAACCCAGGGATGGTACAGATACGCAGTATTTT; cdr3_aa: CASSQPRDGTDTQYF
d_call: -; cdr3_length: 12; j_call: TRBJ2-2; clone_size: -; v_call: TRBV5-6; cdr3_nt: TGTGCCAGCTGGGGCGGGATAGGGGAGCTGTTTTTT; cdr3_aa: CASWGGIGELFF
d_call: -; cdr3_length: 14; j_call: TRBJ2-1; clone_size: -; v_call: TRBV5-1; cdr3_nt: TGCGCCAGCAGCTTGGGGGGGCCGGGGAATGAGCAGTTCTTC; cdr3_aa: CASSLGGPGNEQFF
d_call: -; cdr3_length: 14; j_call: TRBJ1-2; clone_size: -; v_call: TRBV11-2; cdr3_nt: TGTGCCAGCAGCTTAGTCTTTAAGGGGAATGGCTACACCTTC; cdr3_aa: CASSLVFKGNGYTF
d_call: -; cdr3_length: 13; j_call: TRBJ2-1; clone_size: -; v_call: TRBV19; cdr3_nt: TGTGCCAGTAACCGGGGCGGTTGGAATGAGCAGTTCTTC; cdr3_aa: CASNRGGWNEQFF
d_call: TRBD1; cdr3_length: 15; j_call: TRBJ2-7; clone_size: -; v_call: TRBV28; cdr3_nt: TGTGCCAGCAGCAACGGACAGGGGGCGTCCTACGAGCAGTACTTC; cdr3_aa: CASSNGQGASYEQYF
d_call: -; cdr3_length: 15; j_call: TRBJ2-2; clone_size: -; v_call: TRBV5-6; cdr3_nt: TGTGCCAGCAGCTTGGCCGGGGAAAACACCGGGGAGCTGTTTTTT; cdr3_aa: CASSLAGENTGELFF
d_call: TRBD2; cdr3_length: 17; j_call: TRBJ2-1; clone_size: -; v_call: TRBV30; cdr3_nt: TGTGCCTGGAGCCCTAAGGGGGGCGGGAGGGCGGGCAATGAGCAGTTCTTC; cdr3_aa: CAWSPKGGGRAGNEQFF
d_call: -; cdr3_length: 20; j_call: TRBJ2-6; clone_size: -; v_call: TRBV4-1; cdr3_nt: TGCGCCAGCAGCACCGTATCGACAGCGATCGGTTTTTCTGGGGCCAACGTCCTGACTTTC; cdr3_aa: CASSTVSTAIGFSGANVLTF
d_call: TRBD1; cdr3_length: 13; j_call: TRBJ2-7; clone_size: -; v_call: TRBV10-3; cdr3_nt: TGTGCCATCAGGCGGACAGGTTGGCACGAGCAGTACTTC; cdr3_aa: CAIRRTGWHEQYF
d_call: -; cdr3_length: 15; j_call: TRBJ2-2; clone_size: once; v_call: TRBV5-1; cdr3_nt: TGCGCCAGCAGCTCGACGAGCTATAACACCGGGGAGCTGTTTTTT; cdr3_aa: CASSSTSYNTGELFF
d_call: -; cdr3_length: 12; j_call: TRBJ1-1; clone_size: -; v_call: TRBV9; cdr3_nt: TGTGCCAGCTCCTTGGGGGGGGCTGAAGCTTTCTTT; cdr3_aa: CASSLGGAEAFF
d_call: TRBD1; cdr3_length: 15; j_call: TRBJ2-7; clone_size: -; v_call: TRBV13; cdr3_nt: TGTGCCAGCAGCAACCCGACAGGGGGCACCTACGAGCAGTACTTC; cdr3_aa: CASSNPTGGTYEQYF
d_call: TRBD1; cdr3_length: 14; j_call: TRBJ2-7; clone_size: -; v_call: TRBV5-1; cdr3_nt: TGCGCCAGCAGCTTGGAGACAGGGTCCTACGAGCAGTACTTC; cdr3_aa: CASSLETGSYEQYF
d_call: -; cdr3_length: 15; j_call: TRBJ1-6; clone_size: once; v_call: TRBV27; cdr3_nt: TGTGCCAGCAGTTTAACCGGACGGTATAATTCACCCCTCCACTTT; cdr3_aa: CASSLTGRYNSPLHF
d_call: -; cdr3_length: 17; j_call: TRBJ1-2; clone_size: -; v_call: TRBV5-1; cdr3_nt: TGCGCCAGCAGCTTGGACCTGGAGTCCTTAAACATATTGGGCTACACCTTC; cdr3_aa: CASSLDLESLNILGYTF
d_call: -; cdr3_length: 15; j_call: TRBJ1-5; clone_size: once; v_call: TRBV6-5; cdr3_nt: TGTGCCAGCAGTGCGACCGGGGAAAGCAATCAGCCCCAGCATTTT; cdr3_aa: CASSATGESNQPQHF
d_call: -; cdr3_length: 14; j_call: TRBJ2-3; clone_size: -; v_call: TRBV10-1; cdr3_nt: TGCGCCAGCAGTGAACCGGGGTTCATCGATACGCAGTATTTT; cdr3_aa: CASSEPGFIDTQYF
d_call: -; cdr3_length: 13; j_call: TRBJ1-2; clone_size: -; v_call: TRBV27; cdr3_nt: TGTGCCAGCAGTTGGAATGTTAACTATGGCTACACCTTC; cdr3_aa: CASSWNVNYGYTF
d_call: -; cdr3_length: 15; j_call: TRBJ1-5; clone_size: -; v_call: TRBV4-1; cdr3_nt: TGCGCCAGCAGACCGACAGGATTCGGTGATCAGCCCCAGCATTTT; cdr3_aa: CASRPTGFGDQPQHF
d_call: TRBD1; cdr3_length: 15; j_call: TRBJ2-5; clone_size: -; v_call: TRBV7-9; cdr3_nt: TGTGCCAGCAGCTTGGTTGGACAGGGCCAAGAGACCCAGTACTTC; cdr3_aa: CASSLVGQGQETQYF
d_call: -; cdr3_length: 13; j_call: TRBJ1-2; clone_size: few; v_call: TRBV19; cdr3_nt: TGTGCCAGTAGTAGTCAGTTTAACTATGGCTACACCTTC; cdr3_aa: CASSSQFNYGYTF
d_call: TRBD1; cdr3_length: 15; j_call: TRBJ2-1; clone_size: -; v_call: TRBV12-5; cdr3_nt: TGTGCTAGTGGTTTAGGACAGGGGATGACCAATGAGCAGTTCTTC; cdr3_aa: CASGLGQGMTNEQFF
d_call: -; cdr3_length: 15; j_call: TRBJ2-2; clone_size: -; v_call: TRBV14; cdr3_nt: TGTGCCAGCAGCCAAGGGTTCTCTCCCACCGGGGAGCTGTTTTTT; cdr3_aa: CASSQGFSPTGELFF
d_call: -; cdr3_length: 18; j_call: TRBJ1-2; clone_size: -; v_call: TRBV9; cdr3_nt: TGTGCCAGCAGCGTAGGGGGAGGGGTTTTTTCCTCCGCCTATGGCTACACCTTC; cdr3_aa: CASSVGGGVFSSAYGYTF
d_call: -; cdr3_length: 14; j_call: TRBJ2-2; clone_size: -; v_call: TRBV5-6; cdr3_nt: TGTGCCAGCAGCTTGGTTGGTTTGAACGGGGAGCTGTTTTTT; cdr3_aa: CASSLVGLNGELFF
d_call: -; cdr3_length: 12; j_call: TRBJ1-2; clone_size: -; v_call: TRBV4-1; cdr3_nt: TGCGCCAGCAGCCAAGGAGACTATGGCTACACCTTC; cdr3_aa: CASSQGDYGYTF